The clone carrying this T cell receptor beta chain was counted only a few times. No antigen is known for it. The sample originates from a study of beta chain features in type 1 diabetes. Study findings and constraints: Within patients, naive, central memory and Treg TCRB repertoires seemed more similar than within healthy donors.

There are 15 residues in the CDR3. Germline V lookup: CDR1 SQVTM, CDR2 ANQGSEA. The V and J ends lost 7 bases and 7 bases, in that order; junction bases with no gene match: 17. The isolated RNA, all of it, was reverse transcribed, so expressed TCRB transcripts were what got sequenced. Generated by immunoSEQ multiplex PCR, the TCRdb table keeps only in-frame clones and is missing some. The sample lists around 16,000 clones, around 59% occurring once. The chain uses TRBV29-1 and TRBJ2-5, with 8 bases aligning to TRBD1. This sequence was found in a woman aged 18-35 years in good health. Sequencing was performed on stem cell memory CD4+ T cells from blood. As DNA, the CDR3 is TGCAGCGCATATGCCTCATCGGGACAGGCAGGGACCCAGTACTTC. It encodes CSAYASSGQAGTQYF.